A selection of T cell receptor beta chains follows, all from one sample in a study of blood T cell repertoires in COVID-19. Clones were read by immunoSEQ multiplex PCR, and TCRdb kept only the in-frame ones, dropping some. The sample has fewer than 300,000 clones; around 84% are singletons. Sequenced input: PBMCs or T cells enriched from blood (not recorded which). These receptors were collected from a man between 18 and 29 years old who had recovered from COVID-19. Each CDR3 is given with its conserved first and last residue. The order of the fields is J gene, V gene, clone size, D gene, CDR3 DNA, CDR3 protein. A D gene is named only where the DNA matches it firmly. Size is stated for part of the rows, as once, few or many counts, or as a class when the clone is expanded.

j_call: TRBJ1-2
v_call: TRBV4-1
clone_size: -
d_call: TRBD1
cdr3_nt: TGCGCCAGCAGCCAACCTCTACAGGGGGCAAACTATGGCTACACCTTC
cdr3_aa: CASSQPLQGANYGYTF

j_call: TRBJ1-5
v_call: TRBV27
clone_size: -
d_call: TRBD1
cdr3_nt: TGTGCCAGCAGTCGGGACAGGGGTGGCAATCAGCCCCAGCATTTT
cdr3_aa: CASSRDRGGNQPQHF

j_call: TRBJ2-2
v_call: TRBV15
clone_size: few
d_call: -
cdr3_nt: TGTGCCACCAGCAGGGAGGTGGACACCGGGGAGCTGTTTTTT
cdr3_aa: CATSREVDTGELFF

j_call: TRBJ2-1
v_call: TRBV19
clone_size: -
d_call: TRBD1
cdr3_nt: TGTGCCAGTAGTTCGACAGGGTCTTCTGAGCAGTTCTTC
cdr3_aa: CASSSTGSSEQFF

j_call: TRBJ2-3
v_call: TRBV19
clone_size: -
d_call: TRBD2
cdr3_nt: TGTGCCAGTAGTATAGGGGGGGGAGCGGGAGGAGATACGCAGTATTTT
cdr3_aa: CASSIGGGAGGDTQYF

j_call: TRBJ1-6
v_call: TRBV25-1
clone_size: -
d_call: TRBD1
cdr3_nt: TGTGCCAGCAGTGCTGACAGGGCCGAAACTAATAATTCACCCCTCCACTTT
cdr3_aa: CASSADRAETNNSPLHF

j_call: TRBJ2-3
v_call: TRBV24-1
clone_size: -
d_call: TRBD2
cdr3_nt: TGTGCCACCAGTGACCGACTAGCGGGAGGCACAGATACGCAGTATTTT
cdr3_aa: CATSDRLAGGTDTQYF

j_call: TRBJ2-2
v_call: TRBV7-9
clone_size: few
d_call: TRBD2
cdr3_nt: TGTGCCAGCAGCTTAGTTAGCGGGAGAGTCGGGGAGCTGTTTTTT
cdr3_aa: CASSLVSGRVGELFF

j_call: TRBJ1-1
v_call: TRBV5-1
clone_size: -
d_call: -
cdr3_nt: TGCGCCAGCAGCTCGGAGACAGAAAACACTGAAGCTTTCTTT
cdr3_aa: CASSSETENTEAFF

j_call: TRBJ2-5
v_call: TRBV6-2/TRBV6-3
clone_size: -
d_call: TRBD2
cdr3_nt: TGTGCCAGCAGTTCCCCCGCGGGGGGGCAAGAGACCCAGTACTTC
cdr3_aa: CASSSPAGGQETQYF

j_call: TRBJ1-2
v_call: TRBV30
clone_size: -
d_call: -
cdr3_nt: TGTGCCTGGAGGGCTAGTTTCTATGGCTATACCTTC
cdr3_aa: CAWRASFYGYTF

j_call: TRBJ2-7
v_call: TRBV5-1
clone_size: -
d_call: TRBD1
cdr3_nt: TGCGCCAGCAGCCCACAGGGGATCTACGAGCAGTACTTC
cdr3_aa: CASSPQGIYEQYF

j_call: TRBJ1-2
v_call: TRBV18
clone_size: -
d_call: -
cdr3_nt: TGTGCCAGCTCACCCGACAGTACTAACTATGGCTACACCTTC
cdr3_aa: CASSPDSTNYGYTF

j_call: TRBJ2-7
v_call: TRBV4-2
clone_size: few
d_call: TRBD1
cdr3_nt: TGTGCCAGCAGCCAAGGACAGGGAGTCTACGAGCAGTACTTC
cdr3_aa: CASSQGQGVYEQYF

j_call: TRBJ2-5
v_call: TRBV6-1
clone_size: once
d_call: -
cdr3_nt: TGTGCCAGCAGTGAAAGGGTAGGGGCTTTGGCCCAGTACTTC
cdr3_aa: CASSERVGALAQYF

j_call: TRBJ2-7
v_call: TRBV5-8
clone_size: -
d_call: TRBD2
cdr3_nt: TGTGCCAGCAGCTTGGCTCTAGCGGGAGTCGAGCAGTACTTC
cdr3_aa: CASSLALAGVEQYF

j_call: TRBJ1-2
v_call: TRBV7-2
clone_size: -
d_call: TRBD1
cdr3_nt: TGTGCCAGCAGCTCCTGGACAGGGAACTATGGCTACACCTTC
cdr3_aa: CASSSWTGNYGYTF

j_call: TRBJ1-4
v_call: TRBV5-5
clone_size: once
d_call: -
cdr3_nt: TGTGCCAGCAGCCTTCATCGACAGGCGTTTAATGAAAAACTGTTTTTT
cdr3_aa: CASSLHRQAFNEKLFF

j_call: TRBJ2-2
v_call: TRBV19
clone_size: -
d_call: TRBD1
cdr3_nt: TGTGCCAGTAGTCGAACCGGGACAGGGGGCATCGGGGAGCTGTTTTTT
cdr3_aa: CASSRTGTGGIGELFF

j_call: TRBJ2-3
v_call: TRBV13
clone_size: -
d_call: TRBD1
cdr3_nt: TGTGCCAGCAGTCCAACTCCGGGACAGGATACTCCCACAGATACGCAGTATTTT
cdr3_aa: CASSPTPGQDTPTDTQYF

j_call: TRBJ2-7
v_call: TRBV7-6
clone_size: -
d_call: -
cdr3_nt: TGTGCCAGCAGCAACCCCGTGGCGGAGAGCTCCTACGAGCAGTACTTC
cdr3_aa: CASSNPVAESSYEQYF

j_call: TRBJ2-1
v_call: TRBV15
clone_size: -
d_call: TRBD2
cdr3_nt: TGTGCCACCAGCAGTCCCGGGACTAGCGCGAGAAATGAGCAGTTCTTC
cdr3_aa: CATSSPGTSARNEQFF

j_call: TRBJ1-6
v_call: TRBV6-1
clone_size: -
d_call: TRBD1
cdr3_nt: TGTGCCAGCAGTGAGATGACAGGGAATAATTCACCCCTCCACTTT
cdr3_aa: CASSEMTGNNSPLHF

j_call: TRBJ1-2
v_call: TRBV30
clone_size: -
d_call: -
cdr3_nt: TGTGCCTGGAGTGGAATGGTAGACTACACCTTC
cdr3_aa: CAWSGMVDYTF

j_call: TRBJ2-7
v_call: TRBV11-2
clone_size: -
d_call: TRBD1
cdr3_nt: TGTGCCAGCAGCTCATTATATCAACAGGGGGTCTACGAGCAGTACTTC
cdr3_aa: CASSSLYQQGVYEQYF

j_call: TRBJ2-2
v_call: TRBV4-2
clone_size: -
d_call: -
cdr3_nt: TGTGCCAGCAGCAACAGGGGACTAGTGTTCACCGGGGAGCTGTTTTTT
cdr3_aa: CASSNRGLVFTGELFF

j_call: TRBJ1-1
v_call: TRBV11-1
clone_size: -
d_call: -
cdr3_nt: TGTGCCAGCAGCTTATACAGGCCGGACACTGAAGCTTTCTTT
cdr3_aa: CASSLYRPDTEAFF

j_call: TRBJ2-2
v_call: TRBV3-1/TRBV3-2
clone_size: -
d_call: TRBD2
cdr3_nt: TGTGCCAGCACCATGACTAGCGGGGGAGAGAACACCGGGGAGCTGTTTTTT
cdr3_aa: CASTMTSGGENTGELFF

j_call: TRBJ2-2
v_call: TRBV11-2
clone_size: -
d_call: TRBD2
cdr3_nt: TGTGCCAGCAGCTTGACGGGAGGGCCGAACACCGGGGAGCTGTTTTTT
cdr3_aa: CASSLTGGPNTGELFF

j_call: TRBJ1-2
v_call: TRBV7-8
clone_size: -
d_call: TRBD1
cdr3_nt: TGTGCCAGCAGCCCCAAATGGGGACAGGGGGCGCTTGGCTACACCTTC
cdr3_aa: CASSPKWGQGALGYTF

j_call: TRBJ1-5
v_call: TRBV7-6
clone_size: -
d_call: -
cdr3_nt: TGTGCCAGCAGCTTACGACCGGGATCGTCTAGTCAGCCCCAGCATTTT
cdr3_aa: CASSLRPGSSSQPQHF

j_call: TRBJ2-7
v_call: TRBV5-6
clone_size: -
d_call: -
cdr3_nt: TGTGCCAGCAGCGATTTACAGGGAGAGGGATACGAGCAGTACTTC
cdr3_aa: CASSDLQGEGYEQYF

j_call: TRBJ1-5
v_call: TRBV5-4
clone_size: -
d_call: TRBD1
cdr3_nt: TGTGCCAGCAGCTTGGACGGACAGGTCAATCAGCCCCAGCATTTT
cdr3_aa: CASSLDGQVNQPQHF

j_call: TRBJ1-5
v_call: TRBV5-1
clone_size: -
d_call: TRBD1
cdr3_nt: TGCGCCAGCAGCCCTGGCGCGTGGACAGGGGCCAATAGCAATCAGCCCCAGCATTTT
cdr3_aa: CASSPGAWTGANSNQPQHF

j_call: TRBJ1-1
v_call: TRBV28
clone_size: -
d_call: -
cdr3_nt: TGTGCCAGCAGTTCAAGGACAACTCCGAGCACTGAAGCTTTCTTT
cdr3_aa: CASSSRTTPSTEAFF